This T cell receptor (beta chain) was sequenced in a study of control samples from healthy donors and cancer patients (dated by TCRdb to the early 2020s). V sheds 6 bases and J sheds 7 bases, leaving 13 bases between their ends. The CDR3, from cysteine to phenylalanine, totals 13 residues. Only the CDR3 DNA is retained, 39 bases long and in frame from the first base. The CDR1 and CDR2 encoded by the germline V gene (reference sequence) are LGHDT and YNNKEL. As concerns this clone: Its cognate antigen has yet to be identified. Per-nucleotide qualities are absent, and no much larger clonotype sits a single base away.

Library method: the immunoSEQ multiplex PCR assay. What TCRdb holds here is the immuneACCESS table cut down to in-frame rearrangements. Part of the clones is not present; checked against another copy, under half of the missing clones reflect an unresolved V gene, and the others are unexplained. The sample table shows about 140,000 clones, and roughly nine tenths are seen once. In total, the top ten clones hold approximately 9.4% of the sample. The rearrangement combines TRBV3-1 (or the pseudogene TRBV3-2) with TRBJ1-5; confidence is insufficient to name the D gene. This TCR was sampled from a woman in her twenties or thirties in good health. The sequenced sample consisted of blood. At the DNA level, the sequence is TGTGCCAGCAGTCTGACGGTGAGCCAGCCCCAGCATTTT. It codes for CASSLTVSQPQHF.